This T cell receptor beta chain derives from a study of blood T cells in healthy people across ages. A sample-barcoded 5' primer and a J-beta primer mix were used in a second PCR of roughly 7 to 11 cycles. TCRdb processed the 5' RACE reads anew with MiXCR; each CDR3 protein has one entry. The table has about 800,000 distinct CDR3 sequences, about 62% seen once. Trimming took 0 bases from V and 4 from J, leaving 15 bases between them. Germline CDR1 and CDR2: DFQATT and SNEGSKA (reference sequence). This CDR3 comprises 15 residues. Sequencing used blood. The receptor was isolated from a young man in good health. The chain uses TRBV20-1 and TRBJ1-1; D may be TRBD1 (5 bases). CDR3 protein: CSARDEARGSTEAFF. The CDR3 bases are TGCAGTGCTAGAGATGAAGCACGGGGGAGCACTGAAGCTTTCTTT.